This T cell receptor (beta chain) was sequenced in a study of blood T cell repertoires in COVID-19. Method: immunoSEQ multiplex PCR; TCRdb's copy keeps in-frame clones and lacks some. The data show 36,000 or so clones, with 90% seen just once and 4% to 6% held by the top ten. With V trimmed by 5 bases and J by 5 bases, 13 bases remained unmatched. The CDR3 is made up of 16 amino acids. Germline CDR1 reads SGHAT; CDR2 reads FQNNGV. The sequence derives from a human donor in a cohort sampled during active COVID-19. This sequence joins TRBV11-2 and TRBJ2-5, with 8 bases identical to TRBD2. Sequencing was done on a sample of peripheral blood. The CDR3 loop reads CASSPGGGRPRETQYF. The CDR3 DNA follows: TGTGCCAGCAGCCCTGGGGGCGGGAGGCCTCGGGAGACCCAGTACTTC.